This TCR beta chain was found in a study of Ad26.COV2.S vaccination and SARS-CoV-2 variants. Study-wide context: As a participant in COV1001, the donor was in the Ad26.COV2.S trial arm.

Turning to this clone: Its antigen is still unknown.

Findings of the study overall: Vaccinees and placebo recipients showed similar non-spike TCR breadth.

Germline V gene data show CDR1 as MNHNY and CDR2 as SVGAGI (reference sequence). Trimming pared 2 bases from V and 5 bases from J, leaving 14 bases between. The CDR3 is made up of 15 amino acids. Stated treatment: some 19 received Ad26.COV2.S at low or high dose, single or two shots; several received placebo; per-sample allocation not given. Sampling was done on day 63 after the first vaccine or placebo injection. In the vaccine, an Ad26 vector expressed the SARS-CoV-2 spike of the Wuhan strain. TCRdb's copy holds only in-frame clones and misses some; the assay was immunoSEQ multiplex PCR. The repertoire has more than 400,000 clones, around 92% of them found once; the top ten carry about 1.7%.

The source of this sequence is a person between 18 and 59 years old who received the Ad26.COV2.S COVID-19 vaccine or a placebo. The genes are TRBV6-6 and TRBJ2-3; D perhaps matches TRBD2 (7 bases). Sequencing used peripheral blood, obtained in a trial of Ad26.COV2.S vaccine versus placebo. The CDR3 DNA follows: TGTGCCAGCAGTTACGGGGGGGCCGGTGTAGATACGCAGTATTTT. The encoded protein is CASSYGGAGVDTQYF.